These 3 T cell receptor beta chains came from one sample sequenced in a study of blood T cells in healthy people across ages. A sample-barcoded 5' primer and a J-beta primer mix were used in a second PCR of about 7 to 11 cycles. TCRdb redid the calling of the 5' RACE reads with MiXCR, one entry per CDR3 protein. Counted here are around 940,000 distinct CDR3 sequences, roughly 51% occurring once; the ten biggest clones make up about a fifth. Sequenced: blood. The receptors stem from a woman aged 55 to 70 in good health.

This clonotype appeared a few times. The V and J genes are TRBV27 and TRBJ2-3; 7 bases map to TRBD1. Germline V gene sequence: CDR1 MNHEY, CDR2 SMNVEV (reference sequence). The trim removed 6 bases at V and 2 bases at J, leaving 5 bases unmatched. The CDR3 runs 14 residues. CDR3 DNA sequence: TGTGCCAGCAGGATACAGGGGTACACAGATACGCAGTATTTT. This encodes CASRIQGYTDTQYF.

V is TRBV12-3 or TRBV12-4 and J is TRBJ1-2; 9 nucleotides match TRBD1. The CDR3 has 13 amino acids. Trimming at V came to 6 bases and at J to 7 bases, leaving 6 bases not matched to a gene. The CDR3 region is CASRSGTGSGYTF. CDR3 in DNA: TGTGCCAGCAGATCCGGGACAGGGTCTGGCTACACCTTC.

This rearrangement joins TRBV5-1 to TRBJ1-1; no firm D call. The length of the CDR3 is 14 residues. The V and J ends lost 2 bases and 4 bases respectively, with 12 bases between them. Germline assignment: CDR1 SGHRS and CDR2 YFSETQ. CDR3 protein: CASSLNILGTEAFF. In nucleotides, the CDR3 is TGCGCCAGCAGCTTAAACATACTCGGCACTGAAGCTTTCTTT.